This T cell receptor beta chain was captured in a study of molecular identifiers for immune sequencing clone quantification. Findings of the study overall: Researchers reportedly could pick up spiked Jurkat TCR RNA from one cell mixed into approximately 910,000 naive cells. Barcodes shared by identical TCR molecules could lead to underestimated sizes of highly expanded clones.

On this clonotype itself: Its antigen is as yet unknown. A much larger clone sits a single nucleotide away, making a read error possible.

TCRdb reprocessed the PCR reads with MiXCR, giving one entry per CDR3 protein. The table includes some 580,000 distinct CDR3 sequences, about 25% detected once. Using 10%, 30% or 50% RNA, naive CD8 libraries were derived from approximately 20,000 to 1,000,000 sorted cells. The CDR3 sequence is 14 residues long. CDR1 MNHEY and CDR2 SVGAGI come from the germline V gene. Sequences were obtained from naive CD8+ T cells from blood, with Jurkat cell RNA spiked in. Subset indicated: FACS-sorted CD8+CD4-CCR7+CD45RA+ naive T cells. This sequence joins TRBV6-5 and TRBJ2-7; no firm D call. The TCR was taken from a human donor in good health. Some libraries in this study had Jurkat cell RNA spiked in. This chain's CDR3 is CASSYSTGVGERYF. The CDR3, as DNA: TGTGCCAGCAGTTACTCGACTGGGGTAGGCGAGCGGTACTTC.